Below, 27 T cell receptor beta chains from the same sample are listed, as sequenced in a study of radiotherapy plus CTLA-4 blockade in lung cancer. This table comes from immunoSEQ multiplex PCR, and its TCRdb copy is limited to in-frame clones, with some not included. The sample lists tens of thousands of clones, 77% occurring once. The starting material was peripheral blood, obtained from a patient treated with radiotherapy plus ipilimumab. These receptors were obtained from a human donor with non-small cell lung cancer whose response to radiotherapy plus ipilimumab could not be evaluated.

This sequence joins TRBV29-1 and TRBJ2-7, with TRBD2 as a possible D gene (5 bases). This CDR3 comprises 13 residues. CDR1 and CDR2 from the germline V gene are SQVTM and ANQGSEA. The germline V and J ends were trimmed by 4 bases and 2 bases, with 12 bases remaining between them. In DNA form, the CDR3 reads TGCAGCGTTGGTACCGGGAAGGCCTACGAGCAGTACTTC. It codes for CSVGTGKAYEQYF.

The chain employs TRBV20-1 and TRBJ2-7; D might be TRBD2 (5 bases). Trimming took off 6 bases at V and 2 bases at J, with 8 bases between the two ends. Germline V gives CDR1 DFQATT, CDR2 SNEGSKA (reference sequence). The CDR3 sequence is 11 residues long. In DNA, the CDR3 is TGCAGTGCCCCGGAGGCCTACGAGCAGTACTTC. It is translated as CSAPEAYEQYF.

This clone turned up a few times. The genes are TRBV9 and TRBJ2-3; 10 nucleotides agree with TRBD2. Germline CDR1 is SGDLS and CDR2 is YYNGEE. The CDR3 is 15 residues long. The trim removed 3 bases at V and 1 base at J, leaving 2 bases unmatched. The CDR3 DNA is TGTGCCAGCAGCGCCGGGACTAGCGGCACAGATACGCAGTATTTT. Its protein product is CASSAGTSGTDTQYF.

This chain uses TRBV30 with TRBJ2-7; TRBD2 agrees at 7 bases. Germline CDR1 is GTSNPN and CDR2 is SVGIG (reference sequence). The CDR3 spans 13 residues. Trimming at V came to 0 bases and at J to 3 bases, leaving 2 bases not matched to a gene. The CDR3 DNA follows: TGTGCCTGGAGTGTAGCGGGAAGCTACGAGCAGTACTTC. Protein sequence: CAWSVAGSYEQYF.

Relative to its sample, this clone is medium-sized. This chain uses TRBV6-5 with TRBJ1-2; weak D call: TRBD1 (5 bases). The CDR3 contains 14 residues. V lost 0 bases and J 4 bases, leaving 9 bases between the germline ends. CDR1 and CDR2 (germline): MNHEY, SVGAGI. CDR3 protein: CASSYSVTAYGYTF. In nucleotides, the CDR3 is TGTGCCAGCAGTTACTCGGTGACAGCCTATGGCTACACCTTC.

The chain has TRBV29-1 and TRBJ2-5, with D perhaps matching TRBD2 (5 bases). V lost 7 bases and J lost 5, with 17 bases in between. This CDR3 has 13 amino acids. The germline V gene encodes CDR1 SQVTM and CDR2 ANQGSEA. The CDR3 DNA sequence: TGCAGCGCCCGCGGGCAGGTAGGGGAGACCCAGTACTTC. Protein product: CSARGQVGETQYF. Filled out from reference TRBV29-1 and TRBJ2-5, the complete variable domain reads SAVISQKPSRDICQRGTSLTIQCQVDSQVTMMFWYRQQPGQSLTLIATANQGSEATYESGFVIDKFPISRPNLTFSTLTVSNMSPEDSSIYLCSARGQVGETQYFGPGTRLLVL.

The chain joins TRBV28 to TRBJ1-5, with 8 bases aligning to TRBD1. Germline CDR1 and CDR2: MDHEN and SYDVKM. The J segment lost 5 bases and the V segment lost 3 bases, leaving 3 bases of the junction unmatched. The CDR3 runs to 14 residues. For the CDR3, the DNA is TGTGCCAGCAGTTTTGGCAGGGGGCATCAGCCCCAGCATTTT. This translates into CASSFGRGHQPQHF.

The CDR3 nucleotides read TGTGCCAGCAGCAGGGACTCCCGTTTAGATGAGCAGTTCTTC. This codes for CASSRDSRLDEQFF. The chain is built from TRBV5-4 and TRBJ2-1, with a possible D match to TRBD2 (6 bases). Germline-derived CDR1 and CDR2 are SGHNT and YYREEE (reference sequence). Trimming removed 4 bases at V and 8 bases at J, with 16 bases between. The CDR3 has 14 residues.

Here the CDR3 DNA reads TGTGCCAGCAGCAAACAACGGGGCACTGAAGCTTTCTTT. It yields the protein CASSKQRGTEAFF. The rearrangement uses TRBV11-2 and TRBJ1-1; no reliable D call. Germline CDR1 is SGHAT and CDR2 is FQNNGV. V lost 5 bases to trimming and J lost 4 bases, with 11 bases between them. CDR3 length: 13 amino acids.

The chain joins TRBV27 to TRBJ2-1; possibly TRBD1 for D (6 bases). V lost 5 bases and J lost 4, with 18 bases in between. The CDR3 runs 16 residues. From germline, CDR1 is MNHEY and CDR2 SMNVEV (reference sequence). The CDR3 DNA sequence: TGTGCCAGCAGTAACCTTAGGGGGACAACTTACAATGAGCAGTTCTTC. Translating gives CASSNLRGTTYNEQFF.

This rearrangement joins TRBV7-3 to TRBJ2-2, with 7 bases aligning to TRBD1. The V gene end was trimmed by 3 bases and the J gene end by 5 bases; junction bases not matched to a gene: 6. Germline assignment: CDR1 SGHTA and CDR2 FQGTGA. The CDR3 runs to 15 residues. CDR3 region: CASSLRGGGTGELFF. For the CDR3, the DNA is TGTGCCAGCAGCTTGAGAGGGGGCGGGACCGGGGAGCTGTTTTTT.

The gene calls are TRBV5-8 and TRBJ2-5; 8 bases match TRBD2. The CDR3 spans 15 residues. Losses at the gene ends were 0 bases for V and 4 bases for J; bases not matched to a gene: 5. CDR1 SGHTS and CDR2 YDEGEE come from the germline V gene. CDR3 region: CASSLETSGGETQYF. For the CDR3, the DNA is TGTGCCAGCAGCTTGGAAACTAGCGGAGGAGAGACCCAGTACTTC.

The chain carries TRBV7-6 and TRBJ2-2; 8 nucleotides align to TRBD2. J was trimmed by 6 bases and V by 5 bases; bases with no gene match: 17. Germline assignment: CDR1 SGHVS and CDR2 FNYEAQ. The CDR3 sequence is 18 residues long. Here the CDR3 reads CASSPGSGSGSSPGELFF. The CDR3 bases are TGTGCCAGCAGCCCCGGGTCGGGAAGCGGGAGTTCCCCCGGGGAGCTGTTTTTT.

The CDR3 DNA reads TGTGCCAGCAGCACGGGGACTAGCGGGGGGGCCTACAATGAGCAGTTCTTC. Amino acid sequence: CASSTGTSGGAYNEQFF. The chain uses TRBV7-9 and TRBJ2-1; 16 nucleotides match TRBD2. The CDR3 is 17 residues long. Per the germline V gene, CDR1 is SEHNR and CDR2 is FQNEAQ (reference sequence). V shed 5 bases and J 2 bases; nucleotides not matched to a gene: 3.

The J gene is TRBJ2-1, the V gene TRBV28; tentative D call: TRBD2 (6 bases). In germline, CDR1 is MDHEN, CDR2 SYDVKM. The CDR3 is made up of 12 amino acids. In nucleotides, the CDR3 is TGTTCCGGGGGAAGCTCCTACAATGAGCAGTTCTTC. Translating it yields CSGGSSYNEQFF.

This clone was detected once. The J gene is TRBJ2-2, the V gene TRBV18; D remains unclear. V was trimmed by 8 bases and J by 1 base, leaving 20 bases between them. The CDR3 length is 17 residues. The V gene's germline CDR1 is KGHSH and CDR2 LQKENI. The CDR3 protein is CASLRPELPQNTGELFF. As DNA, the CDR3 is TGTGCCAGCCTCCGACCCGAACTACCGCAGAACACCGGGGAGCTGTTTTTT. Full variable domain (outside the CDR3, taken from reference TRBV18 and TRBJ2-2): NAGVMQNPRHLVRRRGQEARLRCSPMKGHSHVYWYRQLPEEGLKFMVYLQKENIIDESGMPKERFSAEFPKEGPSILRIQQVVRGDSAAYFCASLRPELPQNTGELFFGEGSRLTVL.

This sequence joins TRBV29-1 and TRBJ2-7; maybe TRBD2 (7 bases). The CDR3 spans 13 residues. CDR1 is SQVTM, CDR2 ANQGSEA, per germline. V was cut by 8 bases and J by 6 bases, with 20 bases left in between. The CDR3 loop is CSTRGGTLAEQYF. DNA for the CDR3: TGCAGCACGAGGGGGGGCACGCTCGCCGAGCAGTACTTC.

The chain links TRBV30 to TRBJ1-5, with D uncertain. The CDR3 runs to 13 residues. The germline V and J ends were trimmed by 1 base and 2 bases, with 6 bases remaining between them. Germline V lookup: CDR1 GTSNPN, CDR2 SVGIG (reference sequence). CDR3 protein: CAWSGEGNQPQHF. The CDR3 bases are TGTGCCTGGAGTGGAGAGGGCAATCAGCCCCAGCATTTT.

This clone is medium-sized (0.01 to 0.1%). The CDR3 sequence is CARSASGTGGPPSSGNTIYF. DNA of the CDR3: TGTGCCAGAAGCGCCTCGGGGACAGGCGGGCCCCCAAGCTCTGGAAACACCATATATTTT. This sequence joins TRBV5-3 and TRBJ1-3, with TRBD1 matching 8 bases. TRBV5-3 belongs to the ORF category, with a function that is uncertain. The CDR3 totals 20 residues. J gave up 0 bases and V 4 bases, and 18 bases lay outside the gene matches.

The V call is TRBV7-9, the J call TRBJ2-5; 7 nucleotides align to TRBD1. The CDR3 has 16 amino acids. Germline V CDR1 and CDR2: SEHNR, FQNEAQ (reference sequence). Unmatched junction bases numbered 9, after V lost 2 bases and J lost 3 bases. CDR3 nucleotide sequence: TGTGCCAGCAGCTTAAGTCTAGGGGACAGTGAAGAGACCCAGTACTTC. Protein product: CASSLSLGDSEETQYF.

For the CDR3, the DNA is TGCGCCAGCAGACTGAGTGTCACCAACACCGGGGAGCTGTTTTTT. Protein product: CASRLSVTNTGELFF. The V gene is TRBV4-3, the J gene TRBJ2-2; D remains ambiguous. Germline V CDR1 and CDR2: LGHNA, YSLEER. This CDR3 spans 15 amino acids. V shed 6 bases and J shed 2 bases, with 13 bases lying between them.

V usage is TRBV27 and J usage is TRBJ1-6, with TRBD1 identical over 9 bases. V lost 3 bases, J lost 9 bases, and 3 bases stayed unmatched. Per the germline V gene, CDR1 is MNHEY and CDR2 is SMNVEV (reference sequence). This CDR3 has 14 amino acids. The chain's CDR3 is CASSFNRGLSPLHF. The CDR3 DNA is TGTGCCAGCAGTTTTAACAGGGGGCTTTCACCCCTCCACTTT.

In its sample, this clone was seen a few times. The CDR3 sequence is CASTSAGHRQPQHF. The CDR3 coding sequence is TGTGCCAGCACCAGTGCGGGGCACCGTCAGCCCCAGCATTTT. This chain uses TRBV28 with TRBJ1-5, with D tentatively TRBD1 (5 bases). Germline V lookup: CDR1 MDHEN, CDR2 SYDVKM. The V end was cut by 7 bases, the J end by 6 bases, with 16 bases between. The CDR3 loop spans 14 amino acids. Complete variable domain (other parts from reference TRBV28 and TRBJ1-5): DVKVTQSSRYLVKRTGEKVFLECVQDMDHENMFWYRQDPGLGLRLIYFSYDVKMKEKGDIPEGYSVSREKKERFSLILESASTNQTSMYLCASTSAGHRQPQHFGDGTRLSIL.

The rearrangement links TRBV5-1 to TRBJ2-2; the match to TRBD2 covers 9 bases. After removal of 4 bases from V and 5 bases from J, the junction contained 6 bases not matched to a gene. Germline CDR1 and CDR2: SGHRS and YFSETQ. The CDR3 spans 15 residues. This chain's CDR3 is CASSRTSESTGELFF. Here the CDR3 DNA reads TGCGCCAGCAGCAGGACTAGCGAGTCTACCGGGGAGCTGTTTTTT.

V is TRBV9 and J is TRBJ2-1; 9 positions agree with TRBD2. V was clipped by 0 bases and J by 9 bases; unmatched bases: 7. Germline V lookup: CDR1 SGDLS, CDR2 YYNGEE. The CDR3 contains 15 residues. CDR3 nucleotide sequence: TGTGCCAGCAGCGTAGATGCGGGGGGGCAAAGTGAGCAGTTCTTC. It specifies CASSVDAGGQSEQFF.

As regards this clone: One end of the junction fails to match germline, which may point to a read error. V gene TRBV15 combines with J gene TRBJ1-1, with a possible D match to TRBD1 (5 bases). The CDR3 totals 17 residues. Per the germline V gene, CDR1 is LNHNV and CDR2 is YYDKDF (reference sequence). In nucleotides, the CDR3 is TGTGCCGCCAGCCCGCTGTTGGGAGGGGTGGTGAACACTGAAGCTTTCTTT. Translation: CAASPLLGGVVNTEAFF.

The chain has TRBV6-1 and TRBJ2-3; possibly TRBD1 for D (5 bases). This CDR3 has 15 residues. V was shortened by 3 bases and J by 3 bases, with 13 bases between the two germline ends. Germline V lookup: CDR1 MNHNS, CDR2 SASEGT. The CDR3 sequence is CASSEQGMGTDTQYF. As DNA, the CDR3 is TGTGCCAGCAGTGAGCAGGGAATGGGGACAGATACGCAGTATTTT.